What follows are 14 T cell receptor beta chains derived from one specimen sequenced in a study of cytomegalovirus exposure and HLA in healthy donors. PCR used 60 Vbeta primers and 13 Jbeta primers. The repertoire was sequenced with immunoSEQ multiplex PCR; TCRdb's copy has only in-frame clones and lacks some. The sample gives roughly 100,000 clones, around 82% of which show up once; about 9.3% is in the top ten. The material sequenced was PBMCs. Receptor source: a young woman in good health and CMV-seropositive.

This chain links TRBV1 with TRBJ1-2. TRBV1 is designated a pseudogene. This CDR3 spans 13 amino acids. This CDR3 reads CTSSQVGGDGYTF. The CDR3 region has the DNA TGCACCAGCAGCCAAGTCGGCGGCGATGGCTACACCTTC.

The V and J genes are TRBV7-8 and TRBJ1-2; D is possibly TRBD1 (6 bases). The CDR3 spans 15 residues. Between the trimmed V and J ends, which lost 5 bases and 8 bases, there was a span of 21 bases. Germline values: CDR1 SGHVS, CDR2 FQNEAQ. The CDR3 is CASSPLGTRLGGYTF. The DNA of the CDR3 is TGTGCCAGCAGCCCTTTGGGGACACGGCTGGGAGGCTACACCTTC. The variable domain in full, completed from reference TRBV7-8 and TRBJ1-2, reads GAGVSQSPRYKVAKRGQDVALRCDPISGHVSLFWYQQALGQGPEFLTYFQNEAQLDKSGLPSDRFFAERPEGSVSTLKIQRTQQEDSAVYLCASSPLGTRLGGYTFGSGTRLTVV.

This chain links TRBV28 with TRBJ2-7, with 11 nucleotides matching TRBD2. J was trimmed by 3 bases and V by 8 bases; bases with no gene match: 3. CDR1 is MDHEN, CDR2 SYDVKM, per germline. The length of the CDR3 is 13 residues. The CDR3 loop is CASLAGGNYEQYF. The CDR3 DNA reads TGTGCCAGCCTAGCGGGGGGCAACTACGAGCAGTACTTC.

The chain couples TRBV5-1 to TRBJ2-3, with D possibly matching TRBD2 (7 bases). This CDR3 region has 18 residues. CDR1 and CDR2 from the germline V gene are SGHRS and YFSETQ. V dropped 0 bases and J dropped 1 base, with 18 bases sitting between them. The CDR3 region has the DNA TGCGCCAGCAGCTTGGACATTGCGGCGGGGGCACGCACAGATACGCAGTATTTT. Its translation: CASSLDIAAGARTDTQYF.

V is TRBV11-3 and J is TRBJ2-3, with D maybe TRBD1 (6 bases). This CDR3 contains 17 residues. Germline values: CDR1 SGHNT, CDR2 YENEEA. Trimming stripped 0 bases from V and 1 base from J, with 14 bases between. CDR3 bases: TGTGCCAGCAGCTTAGAGGGGGCCCCTAGCCGCACAGATACGCAGTATTTT. Encoded protein: CASSLEGAPSRTDTQYF.

The chain joins TRBV12-1 to TRBJ1-1. TRBV12-1 counts as a pseudogene. CDR3 length: 15 residues. CDR3 protein: CASSFLSESNTEAFF. Written as DNA, the CDR3 is TGTGCCAGCAGCTTTCTATCGGAGTCGAACACTGAAGCTTTCTTT.

V is TRBV6-1 and J is TRBJ1-2, with D possibly being TRBD1 (6 bases). V lost 7 bases and J lost 2, with 17 bases in between. The CDR3 has 15 residues. Per the germline V gene, CDR1 is MNHNS and CDR2 is SASEGT. DNA of the CDR3: TGTGCCAGCAACGATTGGACAGTTTACAACTATGGCTACACCTTC. It specifies CASNDWTVYNYGYTF.

This chain joins TRBV9 and TRBJ2-1; 7 nucleotides align to TRBD2. J gave up 3 bases and V 7 bases, and 4 bases lay outside the gene matches. Per the germline V gene, CDR1 is SGDLS and CDR2 is YYNGEE. This CDR3 is 13 amino acids long. The chain's CDR3 is CASGLGVYNEQFF. In DNA form, the CDR3 reads TGTGCCAGCGGACTAGGAGTCTACAATGAGCAGTTCTTC.

This rearrangement joins TRBV11-3 to TRBJ2-7; D possibly corresponds to TRBD2 (5 bases). CDR1 is SGHNT and CDR2 is YENEEA in the germline V gene. V was shortened by 5 bases and J by 7 bases, with 12 bases between the two germline ends. There are 12 residues in the CDR3. CDR3 sequence (DNA): TGTGCCAGCAGCACTTCACCGGGGGAGCAGTACTTC. Amino acids: CASSTSPGEQYF.

The chain uses TRBV6-6 and TRBJ2-5, with D tentatively TRBD2 (5 bases). CDR3 length: 13 amino acids. Per the germline V gene, CDR1 is MNHNY and CDR2 is SVGAGI (reference sequence). V lost 11 bases, J lost 3 bases, and 16 bases lay in between. The CDR3 DNA reads as TGTGCCGGCGGTCGGACTGACAAAGAGACCCAGTACTTC. The encoded protein is CAGGRTDKETQYF.

This rearrangement joins TRBV4-2 to TRBJ1-5; 8 nucleotides line up with TRBD1. CDR3 length: 18 residues. Germline CDR1 LGHNA, CDR2 YNFKEQ. V shed 1 base and J 6 bases; nucleotides not matched to a gene: 14. CDR3 sequence (DNA): TGTGCCAGCAGCCAAGGATATGGACAGGGTGAAATGGGTCAGCCCCAGCATTTT. Its protein product is CASSQGYGQGEMGQPQHF.

The DNA for the CDR3 is TGTGCCAGCAGCTCGAGGGGGACCCACGAGCAGTACTTC. Its translation is CASSSRGTHEQYF. The chain is built from TRBV13 and TRBJ2-7, with a weak D call TRBD1 (6 bases). V gave up 4 bases and J gave up 5 bases, with 12 bases separating them. The CDR3 is 13 residues long. The V gene's germline CDR1 is PRHDT and CDR2 FYEKMQ (reference sequence). Based on the CDR3 plus reference TRBV13 and TRBJ2-7, the full variable domain is AAGVIQSPRHLIKEKRETATLKCYPIPRHDTVYWYQQGPGQDPQFLISFYEKMQSDKGSIPDRFSAQQFSDYHSELNMSSLELGDSALYFCASSSRGTHEQYFGPGTRLTVT.

This chain connects TRBV28 to TRBJ2-7, with TRBD1 matching over 7 bases. Germline V CDR1 and CDR2: MDHEN, SYDVKM. The CDR3 consists of 14 residues. V lost 3 bases and J lost 2; bases outside the gene matches: 4. The DNA for the CDR3 is TGTGCCAGCAGTTTCCCCGGGACAGCCTACGAGCAGTACTTC. Its protein is CASSFPGTAYEQYF.

This CDR3 reads CASSPGGFGANVLTF. The CDR3 bases are TGTGCCAGCAGCCCCGGGGGTTTCGGGGCCAACGTCCTGACTTTC. The rearrangement uses TRBV7-3 and TRBJ2-6, with D perhaps matching TRBD2 (6 bases). CDR3 size: 15 residues. Germline V CDR1 and CDR2: SGHTA, FQGTGA. V lost 5 bases, J lost 4 bases, and 12 bases lay in between.